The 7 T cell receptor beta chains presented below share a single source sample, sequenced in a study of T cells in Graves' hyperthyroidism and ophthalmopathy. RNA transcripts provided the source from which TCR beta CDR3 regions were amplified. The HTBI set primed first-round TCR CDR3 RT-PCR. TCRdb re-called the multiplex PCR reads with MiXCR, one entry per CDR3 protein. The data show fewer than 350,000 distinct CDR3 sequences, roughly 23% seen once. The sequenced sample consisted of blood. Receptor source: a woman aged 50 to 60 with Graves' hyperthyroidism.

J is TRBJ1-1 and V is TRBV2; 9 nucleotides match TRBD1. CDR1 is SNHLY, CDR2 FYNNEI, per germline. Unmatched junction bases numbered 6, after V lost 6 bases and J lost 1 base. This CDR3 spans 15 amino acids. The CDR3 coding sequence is TGTGCCAGCAGGATACCGGGACAGGGGAACACTGAAGCTTTCTTT. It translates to CASRIPGQGNTEAFF.

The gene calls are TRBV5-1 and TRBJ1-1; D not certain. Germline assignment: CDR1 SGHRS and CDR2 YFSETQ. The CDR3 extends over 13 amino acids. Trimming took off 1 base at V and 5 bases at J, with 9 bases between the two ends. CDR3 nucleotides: TGCGCCAGCAGCTTGCGGGAAAGAACTGAAGCTTTCTTT. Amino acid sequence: CASSLRERTEAFF. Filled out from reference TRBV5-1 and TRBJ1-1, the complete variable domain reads KAGVTQTPRYLIKTRGQQVTLSCSPISGHRSVSWYQQTPGQGLQFLFEYFSETQRNKGNFPGRFSGRQFSNSRSEMNVSTLELGDSALYLCASSLRERTEAFFGQGTRLTVV.

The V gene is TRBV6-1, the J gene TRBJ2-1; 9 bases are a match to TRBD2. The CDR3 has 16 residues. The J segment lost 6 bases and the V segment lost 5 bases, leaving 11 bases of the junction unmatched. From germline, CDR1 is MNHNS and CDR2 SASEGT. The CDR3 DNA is TGTGCCAGCAGTCACAGGGGCGCGGGGGGGCTCAATGAGCAGTTCTTC. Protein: CASSHRGAGGLNEQFF.

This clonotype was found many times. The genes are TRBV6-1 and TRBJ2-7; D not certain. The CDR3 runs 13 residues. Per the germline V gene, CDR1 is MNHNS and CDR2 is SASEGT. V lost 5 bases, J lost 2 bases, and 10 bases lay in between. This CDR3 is CASSLSEPYEQYF. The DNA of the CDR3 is TGTGCCAGCAGTCTGAGCGAACCCTACGAGCAGTACTTC.

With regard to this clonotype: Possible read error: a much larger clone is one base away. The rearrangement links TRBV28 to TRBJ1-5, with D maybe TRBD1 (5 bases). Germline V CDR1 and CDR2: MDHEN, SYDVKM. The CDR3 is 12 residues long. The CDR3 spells CANSFGGEPQHF. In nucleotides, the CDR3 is TGTGCCAACAGTTTCGGGGGAGAGCCCCAGCATTTT.

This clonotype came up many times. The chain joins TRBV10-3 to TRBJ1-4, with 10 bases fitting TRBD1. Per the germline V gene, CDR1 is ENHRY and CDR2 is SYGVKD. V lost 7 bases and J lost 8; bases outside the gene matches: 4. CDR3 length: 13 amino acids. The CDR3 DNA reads TGTGCCATCAAGGGACAGGGGAGCGAAAAACTGTTTTTT. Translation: CAIKGQGSEKLFF.

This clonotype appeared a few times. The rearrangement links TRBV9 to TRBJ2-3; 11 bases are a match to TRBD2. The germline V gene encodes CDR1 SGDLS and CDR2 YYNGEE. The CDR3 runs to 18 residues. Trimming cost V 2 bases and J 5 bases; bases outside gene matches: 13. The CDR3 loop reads CASSVGLAGGLSGDTQYF. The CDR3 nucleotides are TGTGCCAGCAGCGTGGGATTAGCGGGAGGGCTAAGTGGAGATACGCAGTATTTT.